This T cell receptor (beta chain) stems from a study of T cells in tuberculosis. Study-level background: The T cells targeted glucose monomycolate, a mycobacterial lipid, via CD1B. This South African cohort compared adolescents with or without latent tuberculosis against adults with active tuberculosis.

This clone was counted a few times. The CDR3 does not end in the conserved phenylalanine or tryptophan, so this is likely a read error. The DNA is omitted, as the CDR3 cannot be located on it reliably, and the CDR3 follows TCRdb's listing. This table comes from immunoSEQ multiplex PCR, and its TCRdb copy is limited to in-frame clones, with some not included. The sample lists 26,000 or so clones, roughly 90% occurring once. The germline V gene encodes CDR1 ENHRY and CDR2 SYGVKD. The CDR3 contains 12 residues when both ends are counted. The material sequenced was PBMCs. This chain links TRBV10-3 with TRBJ1-2; the table calls TRBD1, which could not be checked here. The clonotype originates from a donor aged 10-29 years with latent tuberculosis or without tuberculosis infection. The CDR3 sequence: CAISEPYGRLVS.